These 13 T cell receptor beta chains originate from one sample sequenced in a study of T-cell reconstitution after alpha-beta-depleted transplantation in children. A TCRbeta library incorporating unique molecular identifiers was prepared. TCRdb recomputed calls from the PCR reads with MiXCR, one row per CDR3 protein. Of hundreds of thousands of distinct CDR3 sequences listed, 13% are singletons. The material was PBMCs, obtained before TCRalphabeta/CD19-depleted stem cell transplant. These receptors all come from a girl aged 2 to 10 with congenital amegakaryocytic thrombocytopenia, due to receive a stem cell transplant.

This clonotype came up a few times. The V and J genes are TRBV12-3 or TRBV12-4 and TRBJ2-3; D is perhaps TRBD2 (6 bases). The CDR3 consists of 14 residues. V lost 7 bases, J lost 1 base, and 12 bases lay in between. The chain's CDR3 is CASTRDFGTDTQYF. The CDR3 DNA sequence: TGTGCCAGCACCCGGGACTTCGGCACAGATACGCAGTATTTT.

This clonotype appeared many times. The rearrangement joins TRBV20-1 to TRBJ2-7, with 7 bases matching TRBD2. Germline V gives CDR1 DFQATT, CDR2 SNEGSKA (reference sequence). J lost 2 bases, V lost 0 bases, and 4 bases had no gene match. The CDR3 is made up of 14 amino acids. The CDR3 here is CSARDPGLAYEQYF. The CDR3, as DNA: TGCAGTGCTAGAGATCCCGGACTAGCCTACGAGCAGTACTTC.

This clonotype was seen a few times. The CDR3 region has the DNA TGCAGTGCTAGAGATCCTAGCGGAGGGACCTACAATGAGCAGTTCTTC. Its protein is CSARDPSGGTYNEQFF. The chain joins TRBV20-1 to TRBJ2-1; 7 nucleotides match TRBD2. Germline V gene sequence: CDR1 DFQATT, CDR2 SNEGSKA (reference sequence). CDR3 size: 16 residues. J lost 2 bases, V lost 0 bases, and 7 bases had no gene match.

V and J are TRBV20-1 and TRBJ2-1, with D possibly matching TRBD2 (6 bases). This CDR3 region has 16 residues. V lost 3 bases and J 2 bases, leaving 17 bases between the germline ends. From germline, CDR1 is DFQATT and CDR2 SNEGSKA (reference sequence). CDR3: CSASPLGLGPYNEQFF. For the CDR3, the DNA is TGCAGTGCTAGCCCCTTGGGACTCGGCCCCTACAATGAGCAGTTCTTC.

This chain joins TRBV7-9 and TRBJ2-1; tentative D call: TRBD2 (6 bases). With 5 bases removed from V and 10 bases from J, the gap between germline ends came to 15 bases. The CDR3 sequence is 13 residues long. The germline V gene encodes CDR1 SEHNR and CDR2 FQNEAQ (reference sequence). CDR3 sequence (DNA): TGTGCCAGCAGCCCAACTAGCTACGGGGAGCAGTTCTTC. Translating it yields CASSPTSYGEQFF.

This clonotype was found many times. The genes are TRBV5-1 and TRBJ2-1; D perhaps matches TRBD1 (5 bases). V was trimmed by 4 bases and J by 6 bases, leaving 11 bases between them. The CDR3 totals 13 residues. Germline CDR1 is SGHRS and CDR2 is YFSETQ. CDR3 sequence: CASSLPRGNEQFF. CDR3 DNA sequence: TGCGCCAGCAGCCTTCCTAGGGGCAATGAGCAGTTCTTC. Complete variable domain (other parts from reference TRBV5-1 and TRBJ2-1): KAGVTQTPRYLIKTRGQQVTLSCSPISGHRSVSWYQQTPGQGLQFLFEYFSETQRNKGNFPGRFSGRQFSNSRSEMNVSTLELGDSALYLCASSLPRGNEQFFGPGTRLTVL.

This sequence joins TRBV5-1 and TRBJ2-1, with 7 bases matching TRBD2. Germline CDR1 reads SGHRS; CDR2 reads YFSETQ. The V and J ends lost 2 bases and 2 bases, in that order; junction bases with no gene match: 4. The CDR3 contains 15 residues. The CDR3 nucleotides are TGCGCCAGCAGCTTAGGACTAGAACCCTACAATGAGCAGTTCTTC. It encodes CASSLGLEPYNEQFF.

This clonotype was observed a few times. The genes are TRBV5-5 and TRBJ2-1; D ambiguous. CDR3 length: 15 residues. CDR1 and CDR2 (germline): SGHKS, YYEKEE (reference sequence). The V and J ends lost 6 bases and 7 bases respectively, with 20 bases between them. The CDR3, as DNA: TGTGCCAGCACCCTTTCTTACCCCCAAAGGAATGAGCAGTTCTTC. Residues: CASTLSYPQRNEQFF. The full variable domain, completed using reference TRBV5-5 and TRBJ2-1, is DAGVTQSPTHLIKTRGQQVTLRCSPISGHKSVSWYQQVLGQGPQFIFQYYEKEERGRGNFPDRFSARQFPNYSSELNVNALLLGDSALYLCASTLSYPQRNEQFFGPGTRLTVL.

About this clonotype: One base away lies a much larger clone, so this may be a sequencing read error. V and J are TRBV15 and TRBJ1-1; D is unclear. Germline CDR1 reads LNHNV; CDR2 reads YYDKDF (reference sequence). The CDR3 has 14 residues. Here the CDR3 DNA reads TGTGCCGCCAGCCGGGGTCGAGAGTGGACTGAAGCTTTCTTT. It translates to CAASRGREWTEAFF.

This clonotype was observed a handful of times. The CDR3 here is CASSRLEGGTGPLVTEAFF. The CDR3 nucleotides are TGTGCCAGCAGCCGCCTGGAGGGAGGTACTGGACCGTTGGTCACTGAAGCTTTCTTT. This chain links TRBV11-1 with TRBJ1-1; D uncertain. The CDR3 totals 19 residues. V lost 5 bases and J lost 4, with 29 bases in between. From germline, CDR1 is SGHAT and CDR2 FQDESV (reference sequence).

The rearrangement links TRBV28 to TRBJ2-5, with no clear D. The CDR3 has 13 amino acids. CDR1 and CDR2 from the germline V gene are MDHEN and SYDVKM. V was cut by 6 bases and J by 3 bases, with 11 bases left in between. CDR3 residues: CASRKGVEETQYF. CDR3 DNA sequence: TGTGCCAGCAGGAAGGGTGTTGAAGAGACCCAGTACTTC.

This clonotype occurred many times. The rearrangement links TRBV25-1 to TRBJ2-2; TRBD2 matches at 11 bases. With 9 bases clipped from V and 7 bases from J, the junction kept 13 bases outside the gene matches. The CDR3 has 16 residues. Germline V CDR1 and CDR2: MGHDK, SYGVNS. The CDR3 DNA follows: TGTGCCAGTGAATCCTGGGGGACTAGCGGAAACGGGGAGCTGTTTTTT. Translating gives CASESWGTSGNGELFF. Full variable domain (outside the CDR3, taken from reference TRBV25-1 and TRBJ2-2): EADIYQTPRYLVIGTGKKITLECSQTMGHDKMYWYQQDPGMELHLIHYSYGVNSTEKGDLSSESTVSRIRTEHFPLTLESARPSHTSQYLCASESWGTSGNGELFFGEGSRLTVL.

The gene calls are TRBV7-2 and TRBJ2-7; tentatively, D is TRBD1 (6 bases). This CDR3 has 16 amino acids. Germline V gene data show CDR1 as SGHTA and CDR2 as FQGNSA. Trimming took off 5 bases at V and 0 bases at J, with 17 bases between the two ends. Here the CDR3 reads CASSTRQDTNSYEQYF. The CDR3 bases are TGTGCCAGCAGCACAAGACAGGATACGAACTCCTACGAGCAGTACTTC.